These 30 T cell receptor beta chains were all obtained from the same sample, sequenced in a study of shared clonotypes between healthy human individuals. Using immunoSEQ multiplex PCR, the repertoire was profiled, and TCRdb retains in-frame clones only, with some absent. This sample yields millions of clones, of which more than 90% are seen a single time; over 0.12% belongs to the top ten. The material sequenced was naive CD4+ T cells sorted from blood. Specified subset: CD45RA+ positively selected. These receptor sequences come from a young man in good health.

This clone was seen a few times. The chain employs TRBV4-3 and TRBJ1-4, with D unresolved. The CDR3 runs to 18 residues. Trimming removed 0 bases at V and 0 bases at J, with 14 bases between. Per germline, CDR1 LGHNA and CDR2 YSLEER. CDR3 region: CASSQDLLSATTNEKLFF. The CDR3, as DNA: TGCGCCAGCAGCCAAGATCTCTTGTCAGCCACAACTAATGAAAAACTGTTTTTT.

The sample holds a few counts of this clone. V and J are TRBV10-1 and TRBJ1-6, with D perhaps TRBD1 (6 bases). The germline V gene encodes CDR1 WNHNN and CDR2 SYGVQD (reference sequence). The CDR3 totals 13 residues. V was clipped by 10 bases and J by 9 bases, with 16 bases between them. The CDR3: CATSEDSGSPLHF. The DNA for the CDR3 is TGCGCCACCTCGGAGGACAGCGGTTCACCCCTCCACTTT.

This chain uses TRBV6-5 with TRBJ1-1; D not certain. V lost 0 bases and J lost 0, with 11 bases in between. The CDR3 has 16 amino acids. The germline V gene has CDR1 MNHEY and CDR2 SVGAGI. The DNA of the CDR3 is TGTGCCAGCAGTTACTCGGCGAGGTCCATGAACACTGAAGCTTTCTTT. It specifies CASSYSARSMNTEAFF.

The chain links TRBV5-1 to TRBJ2-2; tentatively, D is TRBD1 (6 bases). V gave up 5 bases and J gave up 7 bases, with 15 bases separating them. The germline V gene encodes CDR1 SGHRS and CDR2 YFSETQ. The CDR3 consists of 14 residues. The CDR3 protein is CASRLSGESGELFF. The CDR3 DNA reads TGCGCCAGCAGACTATCAGGGGAGAGCGGGGAGCTGTTTTTT.

The rearrangement joins TRBV11-1 to TRBJ1-4; 8 bases line up with TRBD1. The CDR3 runs 14 residues. Germline V gene lookup returns CDR1 SGHAT and CDR2 FQDESV (reference sequence). The V segment lost 3 bases and the J segment 5 bases; nucleotides outside the gene matches: 2. The CDR3 DNA reads TGTGCCAGCAGCTTGGACAGGGCAAATGAAAAACTGTTTTTT. Amino acids: CASSLDRANEKLFF.

The V call is TRBV28, the J call TRBJ2-7, with 8 bases identical to TRBD1. There are 13 residues in the CDR3. Germline CDR1 is MDHEN and CDR2 is SYDVKM. J was trimmed by 5 bases and V by 6 bases; bases with no gene match: 6. CDR3 protein: CASRMTGANEQYF. The CDR3 nucleotides read TGTGCCAGCAGGATGACAGGGGCCAACGAGCAGTACTTC. Filled out from reference TRBV28 and TRBJ2-7, the complete variable domain reads DVKVTQSSRYLVKRTGEKVFLECVQDMDHENMFWYRQDPGLGLRLIYFSYDVKMKEKGDIPEGYSVSREKKERFSLILESASTNQTSMYLCASRMTGANEQYFGPGTRLTVT.

This chain uses TRBV2 with TRBJ2-3; 9 bases line up with TRBD2. Germline CDR1 SNHLY, CDR2 FYNNEI. V shed 3 bases and J 7 bases; nucleotides not matched to a gene: 5. The CDR3 runs to 14 residues. CDR3 nucleotide sequence: TGTGCCAGCAGTGATTCCCTAGCGGGACATACGCAGTATTTT. It specifies CASSDSLAGHTQYF.

The gene calls are TRBV7-3 and TRBJ2-1; no definite D call. The CDR3 has 17 amino acids. CDR1 is SGHTA and CDR2 is FQGTGA in the germline V gene. V was clipped by 4 bases and J by 2 bases, with 18 bases between them. The CDR3 DNA reads as TGTGCCAGCAGCTCCGGGCCTCGGGCCGTGACCTACAATGAGCAGTTCTTC. This sequence encodes CASSSGPRAVTYNEQFF.

V is TRBV10-2 and J is TRBJ1-2; the D is unclear. Per germline, CDR1 WSHSY and CDR2 SAAADI. The CDR3 length is 14 residues. V shed 0 bases and J shed 5 bases, with 10 bases lying between them. Here the CDR3 reads CASSESRVPYGYTF. The CDR3, as DNA: TGCGCCAGCAGTGAGTCTCGGGTACCTTATGGCTACACCTTC.

The sample holds one count of this clone. An end of the junction does not agree with germline; a read error may underlie this. V usage is TRBV7-7 and J usage is TRBJ2-2; tentative D call: TRBD2 (5 bases). The CDR3 length is 13 residues. Germline V gene lookup returns CDR1 SSHAT and CDR2 FNYEAQ (reference sequence). In DNA form, the CDR3 reads TGTGCTAGCAGCTTGGAGGACACCGGGGAGCTGTTTTTT. Protein product: CASSLEDTGELFF.

This chain uses TRBV10-3 with TRBJ1-2; D may be TRBD1 (6 bases). V lost 0 bases and J lost 3, with 11 bases in between. This CDR3 region has 15 residues. Germline-derived CDR1 and CDR2 are ENHRY and SYGVKD. DNA for the CDR3: TGTGCCATCAGTGAGTCCATGAGACAGGACTATGGCTACACCTTC. This sequence encodes CAISESMRQDYGYTF.

Concerning this clone itself: The same CDR3 also results from other DNA sequences found in this sample. The V and J genes are TRBV6-5 and TRBJ2-7; TRBD1 matches 8 bases. The V segment lost 4 bases and the J segment 5 bases; nucleotides outside the gene matches: 7. This CDR3 region has 14 residues. Germline-derived CDR1 and CDR2 are MNHEY and SVGAGI. The CDR3 region has the DNA TGTGCCAGCAGTTCTACAGGGGGTCGGAACGAGCAGTACTTC. Its translation is CASSSTGGRNEQYF.

The chain recombines TRBV27 with TRBJ1-5; D is undetermined. In germline, CDR1 is MNHEY, CDR2 SMNVEV (reference sequence). V lost 2 bases and J 3 bases, leaving 2 bases between the germline ends. The CDR3 has 12 amino acids. The CDR3 protein is CASSLVNQPQHF. The CDR3 DNA reads TGTGCCAGCAGTTTAGTCAATCAGCCCCAGCATTTT.

V is TRBV7-2 and J is TRBJ1-3; 7 bases agree with TRBD1. This CDR3 is built from 17 residues. Germline V gene data show CDR1 as SGHTA and CDR2 as FQGNSA. The V and J ends lost 4 bases and 0 bases, in that order; junction bases with no gene match: 9. CDR3 in DNA: TGTGCCAGCAGCTACAGCCGGGACAGCCGCTCTGGAAACACCATATATTTT. Its translation: CASSYSRDSRSGNTIYF.

The rearrangement uses TRBV2 and TRBJ2-2; 13 positions match TRBD2. The germline V gene has CDR1 SNHLY and CDR2 FYNNEI. The CDR3 is 15 amino acids. V shed 7 bases, J shed 6 bases, and the junction held 5 bases outside the gene matches. CDR3 in DNA: TGTGCCAGCAAGGAACTAGCGGGAGGGGCCGGGGAGCTGTTTTTT. The encoded protein is CASKELAGGAGELFF.

Note on this clone: Other DNA sequences in this specimen translate into the identical CDR3. The chain combines TRBV28 with TRBJ2-3; no clear D gene. The CDR3 consists of 12 residues. V was shortened by 8 bases and J by 0 bases, with 6 bases between the two germline ends. Germline V gene data show CDR1 as MDHEN and CDR2 as SYDVKM. The CDR3 sequence: CASGPSTDTQYF. CDR3 nucleotides: TGTGCCAGCGGGCCTAGCACAGATACGCAGTATTTT.

This rearrangement joins TRBV30 to TRBJ1-3; possible D gene TRBD1, 5 bases. Germline V CDR1 and CDR2: GTSNPN, SVGIG (reference sequence). The CDR3 is 13 amino acids. V lost 4 bases to trimming and J lost 0 bases, with 7 bases between them. The CDR3 is CAWNRISGNTIYF. CDR3 DNA sequence: TGTGCCTGGAACAGGATCTCTGGAAACACCATATATTTT.

The genes are TRBV18 and TRBJ1-1; 8 nucleotides agree with TRBD1. With 3 bases clipped from V and 2 bases from J, the junction kept 2 bases outside the gene matches. Germline CDR1 reads KGHSH; CDR2 reads LQKENI. The length of the CDR3 is 14 residues. CDR3 sequence: CASSPTGENTEAFF. CDR3 bases: TGTGCCAGCTCACCGACAGGGGAAAACACTGAAGCTTTCTTT.

The V and J genes are TRBV30 and TRBJ2-3, with 14 nucleotides matching TRBD2. The CDR3 is 15 amino acids. Germline assignment: CDR1 GTSNPN and CDR2 SVGIG (reference sequence). The trim removed 4 bases at V and 6 bases at J, leaving 6 bases unmatched. The CDR3 nucleotides read TGTGCCTGGACCGTGGGACTAGCGGGAGTTGATACGCAGTATTTT. Translation gives CAWTVGLAGVDTQYF.

The chain couples TRBV7-2 to TRBJ2-7; D gene ambiguous. The V and J ends lost 5 bases and 4 bases respectively, with 15 bases between them. This CDR3 comprises 14 residues. CDR1 and CDR2 from the germline V gene are SGHTA and FQGNSA. The CDR3 DNA follows: TGTGCCAGCAGCGCCTCCCGGGTGCCTTACGAGCAGTACTTC. As protein: CASSASRVPYEQYF.

CDR3 coding DNA: TGTGCCAGCACCCCCCGGATGAACACTGAAGCTTTCTTT. Translation gives CASTPRMNTEAFF. J is TRBJ1-1 and V is TRBV6-5; unclear D gene. With 7 bases removed from V and 0 bases from J, the gap between germline ends came to 9 bases. This CDR3 has 13 residues. Germline lookup yields CDR1 MNHEY and CDR2 SVGAGI.

Concerning this clone itself: This specimen includes other DNA sequences encoding the same CDR3. The rearrangement joins TRBV28 to TRBJ2-2; 7 bases line up with TRBD1. This CDR3 contains 15 residues. The germline V gene has CDR1 MDHEN and CDR2 SYDVKM. Germline trimming cut 2 bases from V and 5 bases from J; bases unmatched to any gene: 5. In nucleotides, the CDR3 is TGTGCCAGCAGTTTAAGGACAGGAGGTACCGGGGAGCTGTTTTTT. This encodes CASSLRTGGTGELFF.

The chain recombines TRBV5-1 with TRBJ2-3; 7 bases line up with TRBD2. Germline V gene sequence: CDR1 SGHRS, CDR2 YFSETQ. Losses at the gene ends were 6 bases for V and 4 bases for J; bases not matched to a gene: 11. The CDR3 runs 15 residues. The CDR3: CASTPPSGVSDTQYF. The CDR3 DNA follows: TGCGCCAGCACCCCCCCCAGCGGGGTTTCAGATACGCAGTATTTT.

Concerning this clone itself: This same CDR3 is encoded by further DNA sequences in the sample. The DNA for the CDR3 is TGTGCCAGCTCACCACTAACTAGGGAGACCCAGTACTTC. Translated, it gives CASSPLTRETQYF. J is TRBJ2-5 and V is TRBV18, with D possibly matching TRBD2 (5 bases). Trimming shortened V by 1 base and J by 5 bases, and 8 bases separated the two germline ends. From germline, CDR1 is KGHSH and CDR2 LQKENI. CDR3 length: 13 residues.

The DNA for the CDR3 is TGTGCCAGCAGCTCCTTACTAGCGGTTAGGCAGTATTTT. It is translated as CASSSLLAVRQYF. This chain joins TRBV7-9 and TRBJ2-3, with 8 bases matching TRBD2. Germline V gene lookup returns CDR1 SEHNR and CDR2 FQNEAQ (reference sequence). This CDR3 has 13 amino acids. The J segment lost 11 bases and the V segment lost 4 bases, leaving 8 bases of the junction unmatched.

The chain recombines TRBV19 with TRBJ1-3; the match to TRBD1 covers 7 bases. The CDR3 length is 16 residues. The germline CDR1 and CDR2 sequences are LNHDA and SQIVND (reference sequence). Trimming cost V 7 bases and J 0 bases; bases outside gene matches: 9. CDR3 sequence (DNA): TGTGCCAGTACCGTAATCGGGACAGACTCTGGAAACACCATATATTTT. Its protein is CASTVIGTDSGNTIYF.

The chain is built from TRBV19 and TRBJ2-1, with 13 bases aligning to TRBD2. The CDR3 has 15 residues. In germline, CDR1 is LNHDA, CDR2 SQIVND (reference sequence). With 6 bases clipped from V and 9 bases from J, the junction kept 8 bases outside the gene matches. Here the CDR3 DNA reads TGTGCCAGTAGCCCGGGACTAGCGGGAAGTGGTGAGCAGTTCTTC. Translating it yields CASSPGLAGSGEQFF.

CDR3 region: CASSLAGTGAHEQYF. The DNA for the CDR3 is TGTGCCAGCAGCCTGGCCGGGACAGGGGCCCACGAGCAGTACTTC. This chain uses TRBV7-9 with TRBJ2-7, with TRBD1 matching 10 bases. Germline CDR1 reads SEHNR; CDR2 reads FQNEAQ (reference sequence). J gave up 5 bases and V 5 bases, and 9 bases lay outside the gene matches. The CDR3 length is 15 residues.

J is TRBJ2-2 and V is TRBV7-2; 13 nucleotides agree with TRBD2. The CDR3 runs to 17 residues. Losses at the gene ends were 1 base for V and 7 bases for J; bases not matched to a gene: 6. Germline CDR1 SGHTA, CDR2 FQGNSA. CDR3 amino acids: CASSLDGLAGVGGELFF. CDR3 sequence (DNA): TGTGCCAGCAGCTTAGACGGACTAGCGGGGGTTGGCGGGGAGCTGTTTTTT. The complete variable domain, with remaining parts taken from reference TRBV7-2 and TRBJ2-2, reads GAGVSQSPSNKVTEKGKDVELRCDPISGHTALYWYRQSLGQGLEFLIYFQGNSAPDKSGLPSDRFSAERTGGSVSTLTIQRTQQEDSAVYLCASSLDGLAGVGGELFFGEGSRLTVL.

This chain connects TRBV15 to TRBJ1-3; possible D gene TRBD1, 5 bases. Deletions cut 0 bases from V and 2 bases from J, with 11 bases between. CDR1 and CDR2 from the germline V gene are LNHNV and YYDKDF (reference sequence). CDR3 size: 16 residues. CDR3 in amino acids: CATSRDPQGTGNTIYF. The CDR3 DNA sequence: TGTGCCACCAGCAGAGATCCGCAGGGAACTGGAAACACCATATATTTT. Using reference TRBV15 and TRBJ1-3 for the parts outside the CDR3, the full variable domain is DAMVIQNPRYQVTQFGKPVTLSCSQTLNHNVMYWYQQKSSQAPKLLFHYYDKDFNNEADTPDNFQSRRPNTSFCFLDIRSPGLGDTAMYLCATSRDPQGTGNTIYFGEGSWLTVV.